These 24 T cell receptor beta chains were all obtained from the same sample, sequenced in a study of blood T cell repertoires in COVID-19. The data were produced by immunoSEQ multiplex PCR, yet TCRdb's version contains in-frame clones alone and is incomplete. Of approximately 69,000 clones detected, around four fifths appear once; the ten largest clones hold 1.8%. Input material: peripheral blood. The receptors come from a woman aged 55-75 years with acute or convalescent COVID-19.

The chain uses TRBV18 and TRBJ1-1; 9 bases map to TRBD1. Germline V CDR1 and CDR2: KGHSH, LQKENI. With V trimmed by 4 bases and J by 1 base, 7 bases remained unmatched. The CDR3 totals 16 residues. CDR3 DNA: TGTGCCAGCTCACTCCGGACAGGGGTTACGAACACTGAAGCTTTCTTT. It is translated as CASSLRTGVTNTEAFF.

The rearrangement uses TRBV3-1 (or the pseudogene TRBV3-2) and TRBJ1-5, with TRBD1 matching over 12 bases. V lost 3 bases to trimming and J lost 7 bases; unmatched junction nucleotides: 13. CDR3 length equals 18 residues. Germline V lookup: CDR1 LGHDT, CDR2 YNNKEL (reference sequence). Here the CDR3 reads CASSQNFAGTGGLQPQHF. The CDR3 DNA sequence: TGTGCCAGCAGCCAGAATTTCGCCGGGACAGGGGGCTTGCAGCCCCAGCATTTT.

This sequence joins TRBV30 and TRBJ1-1; 7 bases fit TRBD1. From germline, CDR1 is GTSNPN and CDR2 SVGIG (reference sequence). Unmatched junction bases numbered 8, after V lost 3 bases and J lost 1 base. This CDR3 spans 15 amino acids. This CDR3 reads CAWRFRRGQNTEAFF. The CDR3 DNA reads TGTGCCTGGAGGTTTCGTAGGGGGCAGAACACTGAAGCTTTCTTT.

The chain has TRBV5-1 and TRBJ2-2, with 10 bases matching TRBD2. The germline CDR1 and CDR2 sequences are SGHRS and YFSETQ. The CDR3 runs 17 residues. J lost 2 bases, V lost 2 bases, and 6 bases had no gene match. CDR3 DNA sequence: TGCGCCAGCAGCTTTGGAGCGGGGGGGCCCAACACCGGGGAGCTGTTTTTT. Protein sequence: CASSFGAGGPNTGELFF.

The chain employs TRBV10-2 and TRBJ1-2; 8 bases fit TRBD1. After removal of 5 bases from V and 5 bases from J, the junction contained 7 bases not matched to a gene. The germline V gene has CDR1 WSHSY and CDR2 SAAADI. The CDR3 loop spans 14 amino acids. The CDR3, as DNA: TGCGCCAGCAGTTCCGGGACAGGTGGATATGGCTACACCTTC. Amino acid sequence: CASSSGTGGYGYTF.

The V gene is TRBV9, the J gene TRBJ1-1, with D hard to call. CDR3 length: 13 residues. From germline, CDR1 is SGDLS and CDR2 YYNGEE. V dropped 3 bases and J dropped 0 bases, with 6 bases sitting between them. Here the CDR3 reads CASSGAMNTEAFF. CDR3 in DNA: TGTGCCAGCAGCGGGGCCATGAACACTGAAGCTTTCTTT.

The J gene is TRBJ1-1, the V gene TRBV20-1; D may be TRBD1 (6 bases). V was trimmed by 4 bases and J by 7 bases, leaving 7 bases between them. CDR1 DFQATT and CDR2 SNEGSKA come from the germline V gene (reference sequence). The CDR3 spans 10 residues. The DNA for the CDR3 is TGCAGTGCTATGGACAGTGAAGCTTTCTTT. Its protein product is CSAMDSEAFF.

This clone was seen a handful of times. The V and J genes are TRBV5-5 and TRBJ1-1; 8 nucleotides match TRBD1. V dropped 3 bases and J dropped 4; count of bases not matched to a gene: 8. CDR1 is SGHKS, CDR2 YYEKEE, per germline (reference sequence). The CDR3 has 15 amino acids. Here the CDR3 reads CASSWEDRGGTEAFF. The CDR3 DNA reads TGTGCCAGCAGCTGGGAAGACAGGGGCGGCACTGAAGCTTTCTTT.

The genes are TRBV11-2 and TRBJ1-2; D unclear. The CDR3 sequence is 13 residues long. Trimming stripped 2 bases from V and 3 bases from J, with 7 bases between. Looked up from germline, CDR1 is SGHAT and CDR2 is FQNNGV. The CDR3, as DNA: TGTGCCAGCAGCTTACAGTACGACTATGGCTACACCTTC. Amino acid sequence: CASSLQYDYGYTF.

J is TRBJ1-4 and V is TRBV28; 7 nucleotides match TRBD1. Trimming cost V 9 bases and J 0 bases; bases outside gene matches: 7. Per germline, CDR1 MDHEN and CDR2 SYDVKM. The CDR3 totals 15 residues. This chain's CDR3 is CASRGTDSTNEKLFF. CDR3 nucleotides: TGTGCCAGTCGGGGGACAGATTCAACTAATGAAAAACTGTTTTTT.

This sequence joins TRBV5-1 and TRBJ2-7; 7 nucleotides align to TRBD2. Germline V gene data show CDR1 as SGHRS and CDR2 as YFSETQ. The length of the CDR3 is 16 residues. The V gene end was trimmed by 4 bases and the J gene end by 4 bases; junction bases not matched to a gene: 14. DNA of the CDR3: TGCGCCAGCAGCGAAGACATAGCGGGCCCTCCTTACGAGCAGTACTTC. Its protein product is CASSEDIAGPPYEQYF.

The chain is built from TRBV21-1 and TRBJ2-2; the table's D call TRBD2 went unverified against the DNA. TRBV21-1 is recorded as a pseudogene. This CDR3 region has 19 residues. CDR3 DNA: TGTGCCAGCAGCAAAGGGCGGGGTAGGGGAAAAGGAAACACCGGGGAGCTGTTTTTT. Protein sequence: CASSKGRGRGKGNTGELFF.

The rearrangement joins TRBV11-1 to TRBJ1-1; the D gene is possibly TRBD1 (5 bases). Germline CDR1 is SGHAT and CDR2 is FQDESV (reference sequence). This CDR3 spans 16 amino acids. The V end lost 5 bases, the J end lost 3 bases, and 19 bases lay between the germline ends. The DNA of the CDR3 is TGTGCCAGCAGCCCCGACAGAGAGACAGCCGACACTGAAGCTTTCTTT. It translates to CASSPDRETADTEAFF.

Only one count was recorded for this clone. The chain recombines TRBV13 with TRBJ1-2, with D unresolved. CDR3 length: 12 amino acids. Germline values: CDR1 PRHDT, CDR2 FYEKMQ (reference sequence). V shed 2 bases and J shed 5 bases, with 6 bases lying between them. CDR3 protein: CASSLRVYGYTF. For the CDR3, the DNA is TGTGCCAGCAGCTTACGGGTTTATGGCTACACCTTC.

This clone has more than one count but fewer than ten. The V gene is TRBV6-6, the J gene TRBJ2-1, with TRBD1 as a possible D gene (8 bases). CDR1 MNHNY and CDR2 SVGAGI come from the germline V gene (reference sequence). The ends were cut back, 6 bases at V and 1 base at J, with 13 bases in the middle. This CDR3 spans 15 amino acids. The CDR3 loop reads CASSQQGGSYNEQFF. The CDR3 DNA is TGTGCCAGCAGCCAACAGGGGGGGTCCTACAATGAGCAGTTCTTC.

This clone was observed once. CDR3 DNA: TGTGCCAGCAGCCCTAGACAGGGCAATCAGCCCCAGCATTTT. It translates to CASSPRQGNQPQHF. J is TRBJ1-5 and V is TRBV27, with D possibly TRBD1 on 6 matching bases. The CDR3 is 14 residues long. The V end lost 6 bases, the J end lost 2 bases, and 11 bases lay between the germline ends. Germline-derived CDR1 and CDR2 are MNHEY and SMNVEV (reference sequence).

This chain connects TRBV19 to TRBJ1-5; 8 bases align to TRBD1. Trimming removed 5 bases from V and 7 bases from J; junction bases left unmatched: 10. Germline CDR1 and CDR2: LNHDA and SQIVND (reference sequence). There are 15 residues in the CDR3. The CDR3 sequence is CASSSVGTGGQPQHF. The CDR3 nucleotides are TGTGCCAGTAGTTCGGTCGGGACAGGCGGCCAGCCCCAGCATTTT. Supplemented by reference TRBV19 and TRBJ1-5, the full variable domain reads DGGITQSPKYLFRKEGQNVTLSCEQNLNHDAMYWYRQDPGQGLRLIYYSQIVNDFQKGDIAEGYSVSREKKESFPLTVTSAQKNPTAFYLCASSSVGTGGQPQHFGDGTRLSIL.

The V and J genes are TRBV10-3 and TRBJ1-5, with D possibly TRBD1 on 6 matching bases. CDR3 length equals 13 residues. Germline-derived CDR1 and CDR2 are ENHRY and SYGVKD. Trimming removed 11 bases from V and 0 bases from J, with 11 bases in between. The CDR3 DNA reads TGTGCCTCCCAGGACAGTAGCAATCAGCCCCAGCATTTT. This codes for CASQDSSNQPQHF.

The chain recombines TRBV6-5 with TRBJ1-1; D might be TRBD1 (6 bases). Germline V CDR1 and CDR2: MNHEY, SVGAGI. The CDR3 consists of 15 residues. Trimming stripped 0 bases from V and 4 bases from J, with 12 bases between. The CDR3 region is CASSYSGGGGTEAFF. The CDR3 DNA sequence: TGTGCCAGCAGTTACTCGGGAGGGGGGGGCACTGAAGCTTTCTTT.

V gene TRBV19 combines with J gene TRBJ1-1, with no clear D. V lost 3 bases to trimming and J lost 6 bases, with 14 bases between them. CDR3 length equals 14 residues. Germline CDR1 reads LNHDA; CDR2 reads SQIVND (reference sequence). Here the CDR3 reads CASSISAGRAEAFF. CDR3 DNA: TGTGCCAGTAGTATTTCGGCTGGGCGGGCTGAAGCTTTCTTT.

The chain links TRBV30 to TRBJ2-5; TRBD2 matches at 12 bases. Germline V gene sequence: CDR1 GTSNPN, CDR2 SVGIG (reference sequence). V lost 6 bases, J lost 1 base, and 9 bases stayed unmatched. The CDR3 extends over 16 amino acids. CDR3 residues: CACTPSGRVPQETQYF. CDR3 in DNA: TGTGCCTGTACTCCTAGCGGGAGGGTCCCCCAAGAGACCCAGTACTTC.

The chain links TRBV7-8 to TRBJ2-5; 7 bases align to TRBD2. In germline, CDR1 is SGHVS, CDR2 FQNEAQ. The CDR3 runs to 18 residues. V lost 5 bases, J lost 5 bases, and 20 bases stayed unmatched. In DNA, the CDR3 is TGTGCCAGCAGCCCGCAGGAGGCGGGAGAGCCCGTGGGTGAGACCCAGTACTTC. Protein sequence: CASSPQEAGEPVGETQYF.

The genes are TRBV11-2 and TRBJ2-1; D is unclear. The germline CDR1 and CDR2 sequences are SGHAT and FQNNGV. This CDR3 contains 12 residues. Trimming cost V 5 bases and J 9 bases, with 11 bases left between them. The CDR3 nucleotides read TGTGCCAGCAGCAGCTCTGTCGGTGAGCAGTTCTTC. Protein: CASSSSVGEQFF.

The chain couples TRBV11-2 to TRBJ2-1, with 10 bases fitting TRBD2. Germline values: CDR1 SGHAT, CDR2 FQNNGV. The CDR3 loop spans 18 amino acids. After removal of 2 bases from V and 5 bases from J, the junction contained 12 bases not matched to a gene. CDR3 residues: CASSLRATSGITNNEQFF. The DNA for the CDR3 is TGTGCCAGCAGCTTAAGGGCTACTAGCGGGATAACCAACAATGAGCAGTTCTTC.